This T cell receptor (beta chain) appears in the sequencing data of a study of identical twins (dated by TCRdb to the mid-2010s). General notes on the study: To test whether fetal clonotypes persist, the study used deep sequencing on TCR alpha and beta repertoires from monozygotic twins, unrelated adults of various ages, and cord blood. To rule out contamination, replicate twin experiments were performed at different times with different library preparation protocols. The research as a whole found: Because the same donors could not be followed over many years, the conclusions depended on cross-sectional statistical analysis. Compared with coincidental sharing between unrelated individuals, out-of-frame TCR alpha sequences shared between twins showed an excess of sequences with low generation probability. Fewer insertions were carried by abundant cord blood beta clonotypes, a similar but weaker trend appeared in young adult naive repertoires, and no such trend appeared in memory repertoires. In monozygotic twins, out-of-frame TCR alpha sharing was systematically underestimated by recombination models, although the models agreed with sharing between unrelated individuals. Invariant T cells such as MAIT and iNKT could partly confound zero-insertion analyses, although diverse VJ usage argued against such confounding for most clonotypes. A weaker excess of twin sharing was found in beta out-of-frame sequences because the signal-to-noise ratio was lowered by fewer shared sequences.

A few counts support this clonotype. Which antigen it targets is not known. Nothing much larger sits one base from this clone, and base qualities are not available. Every donor in the study was a healthy Caucasian. The twin cohort consisted of three pairs of female monozygotic twins, all aged roughly 18 to 30 years. CD4+ and CD8+ T cell populations were isolated with positive isolation kits from Invitrogen. Receptors were amplified or captured by 5' RACE. Sequencing relied on an Illumina HiSeq 2000. Template switching introduced a universal primer binding site; the final cDNA contained a unique molecular identifier, enabling accurate counting of TCR cDNA molecules. Specific primers in the conserved constant-segment region were used to synthesize first-strand cDNA for TCR alpha and beta chains. To control for contamination, each cDNA library was double barcoded with a SMART-Mk sample barcode plus Illumina barcodes. TruSeq adapter sequences along with Illumina sample barcodes were introduced in two successive PCR steps. Sequencing of the TCR alpha and beta cDNA libraries was done on the Illumina HiSeq platform using custom primers. Processing in the source paper ran as follows. Raw reads were processed with MiGEC to extract unique molecular identifiers, and MiXCR was used to determine CDR3 positions. For each individual, recombination models were inferred using an EM algorithm with the repgenHMM and IGoR tools. The tcR package in R was used for shared clonotype analysis, with sharing normalized by the product of cloneset sizes. Out-of-frame nonproductive sequences were analyzed to study raw recombination free of thymic and clonal selection effects. TCRdb reanalyzed the raw reads on its own, using fastp at Q25 for trimming and MiXCR for clone calling, and kept in-frame beta chains. Entries are consolidated by CDR3 protein sequence, retaining the most common genes and DNA. It is TCRdb's table, rather than the study itself, that gives the V and J calls and clone size. The table for this sample lists 300,000 to 350,000 distinct CDR3 sequences; approximately 13% of them were counted only once. Approximately 7.5% of the sample comes from the top ten.

Including cysteine and phenylalanine, the CDR3 has 17 amino acids. Only the CDR3 part of the read is kept: 51 bases, read in frame from the first base. CDR1 SGHVS and CDR2 FNYEAQ were looked up in the germline V gene. A distance of 16 bases separates the germline ends of V and J, which lose 1 base and 2 bases respectively. These data are also associated with another study on yellow fever vaccine responses in identical twins. According to the second study: According to the authors, the vaccine-induced T cell response in identical twins seemed to be partly convergent and partly specific to each individual. In identical twins, the study followed T cell clones that responded to the vaccine with precision.

The sequencing input was CD8+ T cells sorted from blood. The rearranged segments are TRBV7-6 and TRBJ2-3; TRBD2 is a possible D gene, resting on 5 matching bases. The sequence was obtained from a woman aged 18-35 years in good health. The base sequence is TGTGCCAGCAGCTTAGTCAGGACGGGGATATACACAGATACGCAGTATTTT. Its product reads: CASSLVRTGIYTDTQYF.